Here is one T cell receptor beta chain with its context. Its antigen is not known. These data belong to a study of radiation and T cells in renal cell carcinoma. Notes on the study in general: No pretreatment tumor biopsies were available for baseline clonotypes.

TCRdb keeps only in-frame clones here, not all; method: immunoSEQ multiplex PCR. Of about 78,000 clones listed, 89% are singletons. Regarding time point: blood 4 weeks post-SBRT, at nephrectomy. Treatment of the sample: 15 Gy SBRT to primary tumor, nephrectomy 4 weeks later. Nephrectomy followed 15 Gy stereotactic body radiation by 4 weeks. The sequencing used blood, collected from a patient whose treatment included radiotherapy and nephrectomy. The source of this sequence is a woman aged 70-85 years with renal cell carcinoma.

The CDR3 loop is CASSGVDEQYF. The CDR3 nucleotides read TGTGCCAGCTCAGGAGTGGACGAGCAGTACTTC. J is TRBJ2-7 and V is TRBV18, with unresolved D. The CDR3 loop spans 11 amino acids. CDR1 is KGHSH and CDR2 is LQKENI in the germline V gene. Trimming took off 5 bases at V and 5 bases at J, with 7 bases between the two ends. Full variable domain (outside the CDR3, taken from reference TRBV18 and TRBJ2-7): NAGVMQNPRHLVRRRGQEARLRCSPMKGHSHVYWYRQLPEEGLKFMVYLQKENIIDESGMPKERFSAEFPKEGPSILRIQQVVRGDSAAYFCASSGVDEQYFGPGTRLTVT.